This T cell receptor (beta chain) was sequenced during a study of cytomegalovirus exposure and HLA in healthy donors. Study outcomes and limitations: The study put under 200 TCR beta chains on its list as cytomegalovirus-associated. Rarity held for most TCR sequences, but there were some public TCRs that occurred in many donors. CMV serostatus was the only immune exposure information that was available.

Concerning this clone: What it binds is unknown.

PCR primers comprised 60 Vbeta and 13 Jbeta primers. Generated by immunoSEQ multiplex PCR, the TCRdb table keeps only in-frame clones and is missing some. The sample's table shows 20,000 to 25,000 clones. Trimming took 4 bases from V and 0 from J, leaving 7 bases between them. This CDR3 is built from 15 residues. Germline CDR1 is MNHNS and CDR2 is SASEGT. The V and J genes are TRBV6-1 and TRBJ2-6; D possibly corresponds to TRBD1 (5 bases). This sequence was found in a man in his sixties in good health and CMV-seropositive. Sequencing input: PBMCs. Here the CDR3 DNA reads TGTGCCAGCAGTGCAGGACACTCTGGGGCCAACGTCCTGACTTTC. Amino acids: CASSAGHSGANVLTF.